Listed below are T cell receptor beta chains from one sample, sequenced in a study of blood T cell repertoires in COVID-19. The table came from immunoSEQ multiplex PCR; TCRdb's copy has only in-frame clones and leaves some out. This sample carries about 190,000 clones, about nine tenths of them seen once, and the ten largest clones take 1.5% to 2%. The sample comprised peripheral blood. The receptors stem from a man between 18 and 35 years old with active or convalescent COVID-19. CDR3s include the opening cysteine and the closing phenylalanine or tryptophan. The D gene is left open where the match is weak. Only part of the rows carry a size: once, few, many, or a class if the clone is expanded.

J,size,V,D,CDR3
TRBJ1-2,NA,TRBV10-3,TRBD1,CATRRDRDLYYGYTF
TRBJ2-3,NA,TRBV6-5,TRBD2,CASTLTSVRTDTQYF
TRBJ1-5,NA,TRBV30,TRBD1,CACGAGGTQPQHF
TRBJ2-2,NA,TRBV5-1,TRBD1,CASSWENRGDTGELFF
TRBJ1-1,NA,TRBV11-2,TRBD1,CASSETGQGFIRGTEAFF
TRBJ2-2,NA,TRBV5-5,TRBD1,CASSLVGQGQNTGELFF
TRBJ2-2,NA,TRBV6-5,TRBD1,CASCFRGRSGELFF
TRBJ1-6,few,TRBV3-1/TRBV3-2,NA,CASSLSDISISNSPLHF
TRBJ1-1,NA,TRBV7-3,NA,CASSPFGEDTEAFF
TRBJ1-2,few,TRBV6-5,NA,CASSYGRTNYGYTF
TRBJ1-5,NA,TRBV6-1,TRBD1,CASSEFVQGVQPQHF
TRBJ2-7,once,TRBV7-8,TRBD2,CASSSTSGRAGGTQYF
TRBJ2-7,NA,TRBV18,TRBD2,CASSPSTSGAYEQYF
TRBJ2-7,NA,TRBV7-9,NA,CASSSPEAQGNGYEQYF
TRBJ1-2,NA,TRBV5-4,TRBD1,CASSLVGTGANYGYTF
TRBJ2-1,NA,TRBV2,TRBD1,CASGKGARDEQFF
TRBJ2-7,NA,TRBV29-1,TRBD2,CSVAAGGLEQYF
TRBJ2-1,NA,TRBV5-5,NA,CASSLASESFNEQFF
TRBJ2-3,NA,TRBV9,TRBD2,CASSRSGSNTDTQYF
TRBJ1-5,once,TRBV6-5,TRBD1,CASKKTGDSNQPQHF
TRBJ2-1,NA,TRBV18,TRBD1,CASSLSGQPYNEQFF
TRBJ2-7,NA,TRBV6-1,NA,CASSEVWAGAYYEQYF
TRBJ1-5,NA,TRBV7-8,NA,CASSSGHQNQPQHF
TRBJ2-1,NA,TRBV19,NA,CASSGPGGYNEQFF
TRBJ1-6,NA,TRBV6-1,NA,CASSDQRVRSPLHF
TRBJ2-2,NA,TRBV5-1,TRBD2,CASSLGLAGVGVNTGELFF
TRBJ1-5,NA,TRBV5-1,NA,CASSFGGTQPQHF
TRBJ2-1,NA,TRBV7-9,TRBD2,CASRKGLAGDSYNEQFF
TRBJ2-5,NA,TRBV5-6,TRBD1,CASSLVTGGRGETQYF
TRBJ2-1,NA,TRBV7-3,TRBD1,CASSYYRDRYYNEQFF
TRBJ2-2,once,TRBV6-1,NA,CASSEGLDTGELFF
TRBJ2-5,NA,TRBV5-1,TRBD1,CASSERTGVKQETQYF
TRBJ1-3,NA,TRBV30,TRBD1,CALGTGGNTIYF
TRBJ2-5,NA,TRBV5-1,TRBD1,CASSFDRVIEKTQYF
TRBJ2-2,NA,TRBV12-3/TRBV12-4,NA,CASSFLGELFF
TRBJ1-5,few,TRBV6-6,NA,CASSYSGALQPQHF
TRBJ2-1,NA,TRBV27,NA,CASRAQGFPYNEQFF
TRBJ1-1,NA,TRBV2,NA,CASMREMYAEAFF
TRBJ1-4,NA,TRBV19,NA,CASSIQGSEKLFF
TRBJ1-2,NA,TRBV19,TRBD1,CASSGTGRGGYTF
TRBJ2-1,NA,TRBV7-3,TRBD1,CASSLEPGGNEQFF
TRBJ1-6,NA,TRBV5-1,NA,CASSLAQKSNSPLHF
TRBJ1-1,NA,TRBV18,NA,CASSPTGNTEAFF
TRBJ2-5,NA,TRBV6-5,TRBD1,CASGQGQETQYF
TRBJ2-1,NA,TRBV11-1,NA,CASSPGWNFYNEQFF
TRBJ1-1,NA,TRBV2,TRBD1,CASSGQGAGNTEAFF
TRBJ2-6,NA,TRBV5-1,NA,CASSRGANVLTF
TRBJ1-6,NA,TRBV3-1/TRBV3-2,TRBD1,CASSQERTGHSPLHF
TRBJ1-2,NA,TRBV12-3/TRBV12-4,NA,CASRPGVGFGYTF
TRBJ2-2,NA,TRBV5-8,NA,CASSLDGYTGELFF
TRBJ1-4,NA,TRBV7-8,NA,CASSLATEGEKLFF
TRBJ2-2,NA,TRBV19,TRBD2,CATQTSGTGELFF